The 9 T cell receptor beta chains below come from one sample, sequenced in a study of PD-1 blockade in classical Hodgkin lymphoma. The time point here: cycle 4 day 1 (C4D1), after more than 5 weeks of nivolumab. Every patient was affected by relapse after autologous stem cell transplantation, while exposure to brentuximab vedotin was not uniform. Isolation of CD8+ T cells from thawed PBMCs used magnetic negative selection. Here immunoSEQ multiplex PCR was the method, and the copy in TCRdb shows in-frame clones only, minus some. Of 4,900 or so clones detected, less than 75% appear once; the ten largest clones hold approximately 28%. This material consisted of CD8+ T cells from blood, taken before the fourth cycle of nivolumab. These receptor sequences come from a human donor with classical Hodgkin lymphoma.

This chain uses TRBV6-1 with TRBJ1-1; unclear D gene. CDR1 and CDR2 from the germline V gene are MNHNS and SASEGT. CDR3 length: 12 amino acids. Trimming removed 4 bases from V and 5 bases from J, with 8 bases in between. This chain's CDR3 is CASSVAETEAFF. CDR3 DNA: TGTGCCAGCAGTGTGGCGGAGACTGAAGCTTTCTTT.

The chain carries TRBV5-6 and TRBJ2-1; D may match TRBD1 or TRBD2 (5 bases each). The germline gives CDR1 SGHDT, CDR2 YYEEEE. The V end lost 4 bases, the J end lost 0 bases, and 14 bases lay between the germline ends. This CDR3 comprises 16 residues. CDR3 in DNA: TGTGCCAGCAGCCGGGGACCTACGAGCTCCTACAATGAGCAGTTCTTC. It yields the protein CASSRGPTSSYNEQFF.

This clone has only a few counts. The chain couples TRBV2 to TRBJ2-2; 8 nucleotides align to TRBD1. CDR1 and CDR2 (germline): SNHLY, FYNNEI. V was pared by 4 bases and J by 6 bases, with 7 bases of the junction left unmatched. This CDR3 contains 15 residues. CDR3: CASSGGQVAPGELFF. The DNA for the CDR3 is TGTGCCAGCAGTGGGGGACAGGTTGCGCCCGGGGAGCTGTTTTTT.

The chain couples TRBV5-3 to TRBJ1-1, with D hard to call. TRBV5-3 is marked as an open reading frame, function uncertain. Trimming stripped 8 bases from V and 3 bases from J, with 20 bases between. The CDR3 contains 15 residues. The chain's CDR3 is CASSRSNLGYTEAFF. Written as DNA, the CDR3 is TGTGCCAGCAGCCGATCGAACCTCGGCTACACTGAAGCTTTCTTT.

This clone has just one count. The chain employs TRBV19 and TRBJ2-1; 10 bases are a match to TRBD1. Germline V gives CDR1 LNHDA, CDR2 SQIVND (reference sequence). After removal of 4 bases from V and 2 bases from J, the junction contained 8 bases not matched to a gene. The CDR3 is made up of 17 amino acids. The DNA of the CDR3 is TGTGCCAGTAGTAAGGTTTGGGGACAGGGGACCTACAATGAGCAGTTCTTC. Encoded protein: CASSKVWGQGTYNEQFF.

CDR3 nucleotides: TGTGCCACCAGCAGAGCGTTTCCAGGGGACAACACCGGGGAGCTGTTTTTT. Protein sequence: CATSRAFPGDNTGELFF. The genes are TRBV15 and TRBJ2-2, with D perhaps matching TRBD1 (6 bases). The CDR3 extends over 17 amino acids. The V and J ends lost 1 base and 2 bases respectively, with 14 bases between them. CDR1 is LNHNV and CDR2 is YYDKDF in the germline V gene (reference sequence). The entire variable domain, with the rest obtained from reference TRBV15 and TRBJ2-2, is as follows: DAMVIQNPRYQVTQFGKPVTLSCSQTLNHNVMYWYQQKSSQAPKLLFHYYDKDFNNEADTPDNFQSRRPNTSFCFLDIRSPGLGDTAMYLCATSRAFPGDNTGELFFGEGSRLTVL.

The chain links TRBV2 to TRBJ2-3; possibly TRBD2 for D (6 bases). The V end lost 4 bases, the J end lost 3 bases, and 11 bases lay between the germline ends. Per germline, CDR1 SNHLY and CDR2 FYNNEI. CDR3 length: 14 residues. CDR3 bases: TGTGCCAGCAGTGCGGCGGCGGGGACAGATACGCAGTATTTT. Encoded protein: CASSAAAGTDTQYF. The full variable domain, in which reference TRBV2 and TRBJ2-3 provide the parts outside the CDR3, is EPEVTQTPSHQVTQMGQEVILRCVPISNHLYFYWYRQILGQKVEFLVSFYNNEISEKSEIFDDQFSVERPDGSNFTLKIRSTKLEDSAMYFCASSAAAGTDTQYFGPGTRLTVL.

This CDR3 is CASSFTGGTEAFF. CDR3 DNA sequence: TGTGCCAGCAGTTTCACAGGGGGAACTGAAGCTTTCTTT. The chain recombines TRBV27 with TRBJ1-1; 8 bases agree with TRBD1. The CDR3 has 13 residues. After removal of 3 bases from V and 5 bases from J, the junction contained 2 bases not matched to a gene. Germline lookup yields CDR1 MNHEY and CDR2 SMNVEV (reference sequence).

This chain links TRBV27 with TRBJ2-1, with D hard to call. Germline CDR1 MNHEY, CDR2 SMNVEV (reference sequence). The CDR3 has 12 residues. V lost 5 bases to trimming and J lost 8 bases, with 10 bases between them. CDR3 protein: CASSPQGYEQFF. The CDR3 region has the DNA TGTGCCAGCAGTCCACAAGGCTATGAGCAGTTCTTC.